Shown below are 26 T cell receptor beta chains from a single sample sequenced in a study of blood T cell repertoires in COVID-19. Profiled with immunoSEQ multiplex PCR; TCRdb holds only in-frame clones, not every one. Counted here are roughly 500,000 clones, roughly 90% occurring once; the ten biggest clones make up 1.5% to 2%. Material for sequencing was PBMCs or T cells enriched from blood (not recorded which). The receptors shown here come from a woman aged 40 to 50 who had recovered from COVID-19.

The rearrangement joins TRBV25-1 to TRBJ2-5; 9 nucleotides align to TRBD1. This CDR3 spans 16 amino acids. Germline V gene sequence: CDR1 MGHDK, CDR2 SYGVNS. V lost 5 bases, J lost 4 bases, and 11 bases stayed unmatched. The CDR3 sequence is CASSYWRTGDRETQYF. CDR3 DNA: TGTGCCAGCAGTTATTGGCGGACAGGGGATCGAGAGACCCAGTACTTC.

The chain is built from TRBV6-5 and TRBJ2-5, with 8 bases matching TRBD2. Germline CDR1 MNHEY, CDR2 SVGAGI. The V gene end was trimmed by 4 bases and the J gene end by 4 bases; junction bases not matched to a gene: 8. The CDR3 is 15 amino acids. CDR3 region: CASSWSSGSGETQYF. The CDR3 DNA sequence: TGTGCCAGCAGTTGGTCTAGCGGGTCGGGAGAGACCCAGTACTTC.

This clone was seen only a few times. The chain employs TRBV7-6 and TRBJ2-1; possibly TRBD2 for D (6 bases). Between the trimmed V and J ends, which lost 5 bases and 8 bases, there was a span of 22 bases. Germline V gene lookup returns CDR1 SGHVS and CDR2 FNYEAQ. There are 16 residues in the CDR3. Here the CDR3 DNA reads TGTGCCAGCAGCAGGCCCCGGGAGTCTACGCGCCATGAGCAGTTCTTC. It specifies CASSRPRESTRHEQFF.

The V call is TRBV5-4, the J call TRBJ2-3; 9 nucleotides agree with TRBD2. The CDR3 contains 17 residues. The ends lost 0 bases at V and 4 bases at J; junction bases unmatched: 9. CDR1 SGHNT and CDR2 YYREEE come from the germline V gene (reference sequence). CDR3 in amino acids: CASSLVGGRGLADTQYF. The CDR3 DNA reads TGTGCCAGCAGCTTGGTAGGCGGGAGGGGGTTGGCAGATACGCAGTATTTT.

The chain couples TRBV9 to TRBJ2-3, with D hard to call. Looked up from germline, CDR1 is SGDLS and CDR2 is YYNGEE. Trimming took 5 bases from V and 10 from J, leaving 20 bases between them. The CDR3 covers 14 residues. This CDR3 reads CASRSRLSVGAQYF. CDR3 nucleotide sequence: TGTGCCAGCAGATCCCGACTTTCGGTCGGAGCGCAGTATTTT.

The chain carries TRBV4-3 and TRBJ1-5; 9 bases align to TRBD1. CDR1 is LGHNA, CDR2 YSLEER, per germline. Germline trimming cut 3 bases from V and 4 bases from J; bases unmatched to any gene: 4. This CDR3 comprises 15 residues. The CDR3 DNA follows: TGCGCCAGCAGCCACATGACAGGGGGAAATCAGCCCCAGCATTTT. Its translation: CASSHMTGGNQPQHF.

The rearrangement joins TRBV25-1 to TRBJ1-1; 7 bases match TRBD1. Germline V gene lookup returns CDR1 MGHDK and CDR2 SYGVNS. The length of the CDR3 is 15 residues. Germline trimming cut 3 bases from V and 5 bases from J; bases unmatched to any gene: 9. DNA for the CDR3: TGTGCCAGCAGTGAGGTAGGGGGCGCGAGTACTGAAGCTTTCTTT. Protein sequence: CASSEVGGASTEAFF.

The rearrangement joins TRBV7-2 to TRBJ1-5; tentatively, D is TRBD1 (6 bases). Trimming stripped 1 base from V and 4 bases from J, with 14 bases between. Germline CDR1 reads SGHTA; CDR2 reads FQGNSA. CDR3 size: 16 residues. This CDR3 reads CASSLGQGMINQPQHF. The CDR3 nucleotides are TGTGCCAGCAGCTTAGGCCAGGGGATGATAAATCAGCCCCAGCATTTT.

The chain carries TRBV5-1 and TRBJ2-3; 8 nucleotides line up with TRBD1. J gave up 5 bases and V 4 bases, and 6 bases lay outside the gene matches. Germline values: CDR1 SGHRS, CDR2 YFSETQ. CDR3 length: 14 residues. CDR3 DNA: TGCGCCAGCAGCCTGGACAGGGAAGGAGATACGCAGTATTTT. The encoded protein is CASSLDREGDTQYF.

Only a few counts were recorded for this clone. V is TRBV18 and J is TRBJ2-7; the match to TRBD1 covers 12 bases. CDR3 length equals 14 residues. V lost 4 bases to trimming and J lost 4 bases; unmatched junction nucleotides: 2. The V gene's germline CDR1 is KGHSH and CDR2 LQKENI. CDR3 sequence reads: CASSQGQGAYEQYF. Here the CDR3 DNA reads TGTGCCAGCTCACAGGGACAGGGGGCTTACGAGCAGTACTTC.

The chain combines TRBV6-5 with TRBJ1-1; 7 nucleotides match TRBD1. This CDR3 is 12 amino acids long. Looked up from germline, CDR1 is MNHEY and CDR2 is SVGAGI. V gave up 2 bases and J gave up 8 bases; unmatched junction bases: 2. CDR3 region: CASSYGDREAFF. The CDR3 DNA follows: TGTGCCAGCAGTTACGGGGACAGAGAAGCTTTCTTT.

V usage is TRBV24-1 and J usage is TRBJ2-5; tentative D call: TRBD2 (6 bases). Trimming cost V 0 bases and J 9 bases, with 10 bases left between them. Germline-derived CDR1 and CDR2 are KGHDR and SFDVKD. The CDR3 has 13 amino acids. The CDR3 sequence: CATSDLGGSAQYF. In DNA, the CDR3 is TGTGCCACCAGTGATTTGGGAGGGTCGGCCCAGTACTTC.

This clone was found once. Here the CDR3 reads CASSFRGTGDTEAFF. The CDR3 region has the DNA TGTGCCAGCAGCTTCCGGGGGACAGGGGACACTGAAGCTTTCTTT. The chain carries TRBV7-9 and TRBJ1-1; 10 bases line up with TRBD1. The length of the CDR3 is 15 residues. The junction had 4 bases not matched to a gene; V was cut back by 3 bases and J by 3 bases. The germline V gene has CDR1 SEHNR and CDR2 FQNEAQ (reference sequence).

This sequence joins TRBV25-1 and TRBJ1-3; possible D gene TRBD1, 6 bases. V was trimmed by 4 bases and J by 1 base, leaving 8 bases between them. CDR3 length: 14 residues. Germline CDR1 reads MGHDK; CDR2 reads SYGVNS. CDR3 sequence reads: CASSVQGSGNTIYF. The CDR3 DNA follows: TGTGCCAGCAGTGTACAGGGTTCTGGAAACACCATATATTTT.

The gene calls are TRBV7-8 and TRBJ2-3; D possibly corresponds to TRBD1 (6 bases). Germline CDR1 reads SGHVS; CDR2 reads FQNEAQ. The CDR3 covers 17 residues. Between the trimmed V and J ends, which lost 2 bases and 2 bases, there was a span of 17 bases. CDR3 in DNA: TGTGCCAGCAGCTTACACGCCGTAGGGGGAGCCACAGATACGCAGTATTTT. It specifies CASSLHAVGGATDTQYF.

The chain is built from TRBV7-2 and TRBJ2-7; weak D call: TRBD2 (7 bases). Germline V lookup: CDR1 SGHTA, CDR2 FQGNSA. Trimming left V 3 bases short and J 3 bases short, with 24 bases between. The CDR3 sequence is 18 residues long. CDR3 coding DNA: TGTGCCAGCAGCTTGCGGGGACCCGGGGGGCGCATTATCTACGAGCAGTACTTC. It is translated as CASSLRGPGGRIIYEQYF. Full variable domain (remainder filled in from reference TRBV7-2 and TRBJ2-7): GAGVSQSPSNKVTEKGKDVELRCDPISGHTALYWYRQSLGQGLEFLIYFQGNSAPDKSGLPSDRFSAERTGGSVSTLTIQRTQQEDSAVYLCASSLRGPGGRIIYEQYFGPGTRLTVT.

The chain has TRBV28 and TRBJ1-5; D may be TRBD1 (6 bases). Deletions cut 6 bases from V and 4 bases from J, with 19 bases between. Germline CDR1 and CDR2: MDHEN and SYDVKM. This CDR3 has 16 residues. The CDR3: CASSPGTHTGNQPQHF. The DNA of the CDR3 is TGTGCCAGCAGCCCCGGGACCCACACAGGGAATCAGCCCCAGCATTTT.

The CDR3 nucleotides are TGTGCCATCACCCCCGCTAGCGGTTACGAGCAGTACTTC. This encodes CAITPASGYEQYF. The chain uses TRBV10-3 and TRBJ2-7, with 7 positions matching TRBD2. CDR1 and CDR2 from the germline V gene are ENHRY and SYGVKD. The CDR3 extends over 13 amino acids. V was clipped by 7 bases and J by 4 bases; unmatched bases: 7.

This sequence joins TRBV18 and TRBJ2-5; TRBD1 aligns across 10 bases. The CDR3 totals 16 residues. J was trimmed by 5 bases and V by 5 bases; bases with no gene match: 11. Germline CDR1 reads KGHSH; CDR2 reads LQKENI. CDR3 amino acids: CASSDALPGQGETQYF. DNA for the CDR3: TGTGCCAGCTCAGATGCACTTCCGGGACAGGGGGAGACCCAGTACTTC.

This clone was observed a few times. The chain has TRBV20-1 and TRBJ2-7; D is unresolved. V lost 7 bases and J lost 0, with 7 bases in between. In germline, CDR1 is DFQATT, CDR2 SNEGSKA (reference sequence). The CDR3 contains 11 residues. In DNA, the CDR3 is TGCAGTGTCCTGAGCTCCTACGAGCAGTACTTC. It encodes CSVLSSYEQYF.

This clone was found once. The chain carries TRBV27 and TRBJ2-7; D perhaps matches TRBD1 (6 bases). CDR3 size: 14 residues. The germline V gene has CDR1 MNHEY and CDR2 SMNVEV (reference sequence). V dropped 3 bases and J dropped 3 bases, with 12 bases sitting between them. The CDR3 region has the DNA TGTGCCAGCAGTTTTACGACAGGCATCTACGAGCAGTACTTC. Translated, it gives CASSFTTGIYEQYF.

CDR3: CASSYAGTDAGNTIYF. The CDR3 region has the DNA TGTGCCAGCAGCTACGCCGGGACAGACGCTGGAAACACCATATATTTT. The J gene is TRBJ1-3, the V gene TRBV5-5; 7 bases line up with TRBD1. V trimming: 3 bases; J trimming: 2 bases; junction bases outside the gene matches: 8. The CDR3 runs 16 residues. CDR1 and CDR2 from the germline V gene are SGHKS and YYEKEE (reference sequence).

V usage is TRBV19 and J usage is TRBJ2-7; TRBD2 matches at 8 bases. After removal of 3 bases from V and 4 bases from J, the junction contained 5 bases not matched to a gene. The CDR3 runs to 14 residues. CDR1 and CDR2 (germline): LNHDA, SQIVND (reference sequence). This CDR3 reads CASSISGLAYEQYF. The CDR3 nucleotides read TGTGCCAGTAGTATTTCTGGACTAGCTTACGAGCAGTACTTC.

This rearrangement joins TRBV30 to TRBJ1-5; TRBD1 matches at 7 bases. The CDR3 covers 15 residues. V gave up 3 bases and J gave up 0 bases; unmatched junction bases: 5. The germline V gene has CDR1 GTSNPN and CDR2 SVGIG (reference sequence). The CDR3 nucleotides are TGTGCCTGGAGAGAGGGGGCGGCTAGCAATCAGCCCCAGCATTTT. As protein: CAWREGAASNQPQHF.

The genes are TRBV27 and TRBJ2-7, with 10 bases lining up with TRBD1. Germline-derived CDR1 and CDR2 are MNHEY and SMNVEV (reference sequence). After removal of 7 bases from V and 3 bases from J, the junction contained 6 bases not matched to a gene. The CDR3 is made up of 14 amino acids. CDR3 region: CASTRQGASYEQYF. CDR3 nucleotide sequence: TGTGCCAGCACCCGACAGGGGGCGAGCTACGAGCAGTACTTC.

The rearrangement joins TRBV19 to TRBJ1-5, with D uncertain. This CDR3 region has 17 residues. Germline lookup yields CDR1 LNHDA and CDR2 SQIVND (reference sequence). V gave up 3 bases and J gave up 0 bases, with 15 bases separating them. The CDR3 sequence is CASSMGGWEYSNQPQHF. The DNA for the CDR3 is TGTGCCAGTAGTATGGGAGGATGGGAGTATAGCAATCAGCCCCAGCATTTT.